This TCR beta chain was sequenced in a study of T cell responses to AZD1222 COVID-19 vaccine (dated by TCRdb to the early 2020s). About the study as a whole: Because spike-specific TCR depth and breadth did not differ between the two schedules, AZD1222 recipients who got a second dose at roughly 4 weeks were pooled with those who got a second dose at roughly 12 weeks. TCR sequencing covered 233 trial participants: 200 to 220 given two doses of AZD1222 and 26 given two doses of MenACWY control vaccine. Trial participants were enrolled into age subgroups of 18-55, 56-69 and 70-plus years, which contained 148, 28 and 57 TCR-sequenced participants, respectively. What the work shows at the level of the full study, not this receptor alone: Because no samples from the day 14 peak response were available, repertoires could be characterized only after the peak T cell response. Epitopes outside the regions mutated in the B.1.351 and B.1.1.7 variants were reportedly recognized by nearly half of the unique spike-specific TCRs. In the small 56-69-year group, the increase in depth fell short of significance, most likely because of low power. CD4 TCRs associated with the vaccine covered the entire spike protein, and the dominant responses were in regions 160-218 and 743-854. Spike-specific TCR breadth and depth rose significantly after two AZD1222 doses compared with day 0 and with MenACWY recipients. Participants were mostly white British and included more females than males, and it was suggested by the authors that clonal diversity may have been underestimated. Conclusions about previously exposed vaccinees are limited because only five to seven AZD1222 recipients were SARS-CoV-2 seropositive at baseline.

The CDR3 regions of human TCRbeta chains were subjected to immunosequencing. The authors processed their data as follows. TCRs in the repertoires were matched against a reference library of SARS-CoV-2-specific TCRs that had been generated with the MIRA antigen-specificity platform. Breadth was defined as the fraction of unique TCRs that were SARS-CoV-2-associated, and depth was defined as the fraction of total T cells that were SARS-CoV-2-associated. Using the MIRA data, each spike-specific TCR was assigned both to the spike region to which the TCR was reactive and to a CD4 or CD8 class. Log10-transformed breadth and depth values were compared by one-way ANOVA with Sidak's multiple comparisons tests. TCRdb took this table from immuneACCESS and kept in-frame rearrangements with V and J called. Such tables lack part of the clones; where checked against another copy, unresolved V genes explain under half of the gap, and the rest is unexplained. V and J calls and clone size are those listed in that table; D and trimming were worked out from the DNA. The sample includes some 40,000 clones, with around 80% observed a single time. The top ten constitute about 3.8% of the sample.

This clone came up once. Its target antigen remains unknown. Base-call qualities are not available, and no considerably larger clone is one nucleotide away. Taken with the paper, the label for time point translates to: baseline before first vaccination. Vaccinee samples came from UK trials COV001 and COV002, including a single-blind randomized controlled phase 2/3 trial of AZD1222 (ChAdOx1 nCoV-19) in healthy adults. Trial participant PBMC samples were collected at day 0 and day 28 after the second dose for TCRbeta chain sequencing. From the cysteine through the phenylalanine, the CDR3 covers 14 amino acids. Only CDR3 DNA is held: 42 bases, read in frame from base 1. Based on the germline V gene, the CDR1 and CDR2 sequences are MDHEN and SYDVKM. V loses 2 bases of germline sequence and J loses 5 bases, and the interval between the two ends is 9 bases.

The specimen was peripheral blood, collected on day 0 of AZD1222 vaccination. The receptor was isolated from an adult in good health. The rearranged segments are TRBV28 and TRBJ2-2; the D gene is perhaps TRBD1, on 6 matching bases. The DNA sequence is given as TGTGCCAGCAGTTTAGGGGGCGGAACCGGGGAGCTGTTTTTT. Protein translation: CASSLGGGTGELFF.